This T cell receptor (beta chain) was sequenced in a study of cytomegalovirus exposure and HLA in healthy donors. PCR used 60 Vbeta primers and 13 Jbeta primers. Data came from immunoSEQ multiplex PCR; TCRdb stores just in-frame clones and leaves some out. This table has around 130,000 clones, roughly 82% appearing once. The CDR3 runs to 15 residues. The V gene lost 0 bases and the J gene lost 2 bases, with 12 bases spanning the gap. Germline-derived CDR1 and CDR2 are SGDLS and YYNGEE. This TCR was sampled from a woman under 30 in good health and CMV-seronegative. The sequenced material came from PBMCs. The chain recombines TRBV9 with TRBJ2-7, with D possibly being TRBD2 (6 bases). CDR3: CASSVVSSGAYEQYF. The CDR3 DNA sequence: TGTGCCAGCAGCGTAGTTAGTTCGGGGGCCTACGAGCAGTACTTC.